This T cell receptor beta chain was obtained from a study of shared clonotypes between healthy human individuals. Trimming cost V 0 bases and J 6 bases, with 10 bases left between them. CDR1 SGHRS and CDR2 YFSETQ come from the germline V gene. The CDR3 extends over 14 amino acids. The study's findings and limits: Memory subsets generally showed smaller estimated richness than naive subsets did. With a handful of donors compared, around 5% of naive CD4 clonotypes were shared.

Turning to this clone: Its antigen is not identified.

Produced via immunoSEQ multiplex PCR; TCRdb's table is partial and in-frame only. The sample holds about 2.3 million clones, approximately 93% seen once. Sequenced: naive CD4+ T cells from PBMCs. The subset: CD45RA+ positively selected. The chain combines TRBV5-1 with TRBJ2-1; D gene unclear. The source is a man between 18 and 29 years old in good health. Some clones in this sample may be carry-over from other donors' samples. The CDR3 DNA is TGCGCCAGCAGCTTGGATCCGGCCTCCAATGAGCAGTTCTTC. Its translation is CASSLDPASNEQFF.